This T cell receptor beta chain originates from a study of vaccination effects on CD4 cells after COVID-19. Isolating CD4+ T cells followed less than 12 days of culture. All participants had two doses of either the BNT162b2 or mRNA-1273 vaccine. Trimming removed 0 bases from V and 6 bases from J; junction bases left unmatched: 9. This CDR3 contains 16 residues. Germline V gene sequence: CDR1 SGHDN, CDR2 FVKESK. In the case of this clone: Its target is unknown.

Profiling relied on immunoSEQ multiplex PCR, and the TCRdb table lists in-frame clones only, not all of them. The table has tens of thousands of clones, 65% to 80% seen once. The clonotype originates from a human donor who received a COVID-19 vaccine. Source: CD4+ T cells from PBMCs cultured without peptide, taken after COVID-19 vaccination. This chain joins TRBV14 and TRBJ1-2; 8 bases map to TRBD1. CDR3 residues: CASSQDLGQGKDGYTF. DNA for the CDR3: TGTGCCAGCAGCCAAGATCTTGGACAGGGAAAGGATGGCTACACCTTC.